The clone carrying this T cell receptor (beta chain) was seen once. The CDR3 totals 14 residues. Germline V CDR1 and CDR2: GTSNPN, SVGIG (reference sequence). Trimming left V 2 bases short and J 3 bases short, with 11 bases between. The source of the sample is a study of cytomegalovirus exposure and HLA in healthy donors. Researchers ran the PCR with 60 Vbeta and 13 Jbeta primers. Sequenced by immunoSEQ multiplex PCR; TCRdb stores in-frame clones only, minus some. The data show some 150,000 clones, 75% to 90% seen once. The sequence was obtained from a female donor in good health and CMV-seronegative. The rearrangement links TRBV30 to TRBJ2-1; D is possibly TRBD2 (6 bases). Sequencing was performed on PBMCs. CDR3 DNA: TGTGCCTGGAGTCGCGGGAATGGCTACAATGAGCAGTTCTTC. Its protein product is CAWSRGNGYNEQFF.